This T cell receptor beta chain was sequenced for a study of blood T cell repertoires in COVID-19. Study background: Samples came from the United States, Italy and Spain, spanning acute and convalescent COVID-19. From T cells, B-cell-depleted T cells, or PBMCs came the material, which was cDNA or gDNA.

Per the original data handling: Amplification of reference gene primers provided the estimated nucleated cell counts. Method: immunoSEQ multiplex PCR; TCRdb's copy keeps in-frame clones and lacks some. V and J calls and clone size follow that table, whereas D and trimming were derived from the DNA. Of a few hundred thousand clones in the sample, around nine tenths were seen once. CDR1 is SGHRS, CDR2 YFSETQ, per germline. The CDR3 length is 15 residues. V gave up 0 bases and J gave up 6 bases, with 12 bases separating them. Sequenced: peripheral blood. The rearrangement uses TRBV5-1 and TRBJ2-2, with D tentatively TRBD2 (7 bases). The origin of this receptor is a man aged 35 to 55 who had recovered from COVID-19. The CDR3 coding sequence is TGCGCCAGCAGCTTGGCCGAGGGGGGGCCCGGGGAGCTGTTTTTT. Translation: CASSLAEGGPGELFF. The full variable domain, in which reference TRBV5-1 and TRBJ2-2 provide the parts outside the CDR3, is KAGVTQTPRYLIKTRGQQVTLSCSPISGHRSVSWYQQTPGQGLQFLFEYFSETQRNKGNFPGRFSGRQFSNSRSEMNVSTLELGDSALYLCASSLAEGGPGELFFGEGSRLTVL.